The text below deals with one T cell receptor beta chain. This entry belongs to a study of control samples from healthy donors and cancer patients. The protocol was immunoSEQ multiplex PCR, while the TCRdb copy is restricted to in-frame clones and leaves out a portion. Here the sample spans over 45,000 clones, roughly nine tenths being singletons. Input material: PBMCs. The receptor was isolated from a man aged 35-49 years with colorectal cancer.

CDR3 region: CASSFPGQGKVAGELFF. CDR3 nucleotide sequence: TGTGCCAGCAGCTTTCCGGGACAGGGAAAGGTGGCCGGGGAGCTGTTTTTT. The chain has TRBV7-9 and TRBJ2-2; 9 bases map to TRBD1. The germline CDR1 and CDR2 sequences are SEHNR and FQNEAQ (reference sequence). CDR3 length equals 17 residues. V was pared by 3 bases and J by 6 bases, with 11 bases of the junction left unmatched.